This entry lists 24 T cell receptor beta chains sequenced from one sample in a study of blood T cells in healthy people across ages (dated by TCRdb to the mid-2010s). The protocol used for the library was 5' RACE. Reads for this sample came from an Illumina HiSeq 2500. The second PCR ran for roughly 7 to 12 cycles and used a J-beta primer mix along with a sample-barcoded 5' primer. TCRdb redid the processing of the public reads, applying fastp at Q25 and MiXCR, and retained in-frame beta chains. Entries that share a CDR3 protein sequence are merged under the most common genes and DNA. The table for this sample lists under 1,000,000 distinct CDR3 sequences; approximately 35% of them were counted only once. The ten biggest clones cover under 15% of the sample. Sequencing was carried out using blood. All receptors derive from a man younger than 30 in good health.

V usage is TRBV2 and J usage is TRBJ2-5; the D gene is possibly TRBD2 (6 bases). CDR3 size: 12 residues. The germline V gene encodes CDR1 SNHLY and CDR2 FYNNEI. Trimming took 7 bases from V and 2 from J, leaving 8 bases between them. The CDR3 region is CASKGLQETQYF. CDR3 coding DNA: TGTGCCAGCAAGGGACTTCAAGAGACCCAGTACTTC.

As for this clonotype: A single base separates this from a much larger clone, so it may be a read error. The chain links TRBV20-1 to TRBJ1-2, with D perhaps TRBD1 (6 bases). Germline V CDR1 and CDR2: DFQATT, SNEGSKA (reference sequence). The CDR3 is 11 amino acids. The germline V and J ends were trimmed by 4 bases and 4 bases, with 7 bases remaining between them. DNA for the CDR3: TGCAGTGCTATGGACAGCTATGGCTACACCTTC. It encodes CSAMDSYGYTF.

This clonotype was counted a few times. V gene TRBV18 combines with J gene TRBJ1-2; 8 bases map to TRBD1. Germline trimming cut 6 bases from V and 0 bases from J; bases unmatched to any gene: 9. CDR3 length equals 16 residues. Germline lookup yields CDR1 KGHSH and CDR2 LQKENI. CDR3 sequence: CASSPRTGKANYGYTF. The CDR3 coding sequence is TGTGCCAGCTCTCCGAGGACAGGGAAGGCTAACTATGGCTACACCTTC.

In the case of this clonotype: This may be a read error, as it is one base from a much larger clone. The chain joins TRBV7-2 to TRBJ1-2, with 12 bases lining up with TRBD1. Germline V lookup: CDR1 SGHTA, CDR2 FQGNSA. J was trimmed by 12 bases and V by 1 base; bases with no gene match: 12. The CDR3 length is 16 residues. CDR3 residues: CASSLVTGQGATRHTF. The CDR3 DNA reads TGTGCCAGCAGCTTAGTTACGGGACAGGGGGCAACGCGCCACACCTTC. Full variable domain (rest looked up from reference TRBV7-2 and TRBJ1-2): GAGVSQSPSNKVTEKGKDVELRCDPISGHTALYWYRQSLGQGLEFLIYFQGNSAPDKSGLPSDRFSAERTGGSVSTLTIQRTQQEDSAVYLCASSLVTGQGATRHTFGSGTRLTVV.

There are a few counts of this clonotype. This chain connects TRBV20-1 to TRBJ2-2; D gene unclear. There are 14 residues in the CDR3. Looked up from germline, CDR1 is DFQATT and CDR2 is SNEGSKA (reference sequence). CDR3 sequence (DNA): TGCGCCAGCAACACAGAAAAGAACACCGGGGAGCTGTTTTTT. Protein product: CASNTEKNTGELFF.

As to this clonotype: At one end the junction does not follow the germline gene, possibly because of a read error. The chain links TRBV27 to TRBJ2-7; TRBD1 agrees at 7 bases. Germline V gene lookup returns CDR1 MNHEY and CDR2 SMNVEV (reference sequence). The CDR3 totals 15 residues. In DNA, the CDR3 is TGTGCCGGCAGTTTACACAGGGGATTGTCCTACGAGCAGTACTTC. It yields the protein CAGSLHRGLSYEQYF.

The CDR3 loop is CSASKPGQGSSWHF. CDR3 nucleotides: TGCAGTGCTAGCAAACCGGGACAGGGAAGTAGTTGGCATTTT. The chain has TRBV20-1 and TRBJ1-5, with 9 bases identical to TRBD1. Germline V gene lookup returns CDR1 DFQATT and CDR2 SNEGSKA (reference sequence). V was pared by 3 bases and J by 15 bases, with 15 bases of the junction left unmatched. CDR3 length: 14 amino acids.

V usage is TRBV5-1 and J usage is TRBJ2-5; no firm D call. The germline V gene encodes CDR1 SGHRS and CDR2 YFSETQ. There are 16 residues in the CDR3. V lost 4 bases and J 2 bases, leaving 18 bases between the germline ends. CDR3 region: CASSKGTQSTQETQYF. The DNA of the CDR3 is TGCGCCAGCAGCAAGGGAACTCAGTCCACTCAAGAGACCCAGTACTTC.

The chain carries TRBV20-1 and TRBJ2-1; no clear D. This CDR3 has 14 amino acids. The V gene lost 1 base and the J gene lost 0 bases, with 7 bases spanning the gap. In germline, CDR1 is DFQATT, CDR2 SNEGSKA (reference sequence). CDR3 amino acids: CSARVRRSYNEQFF. In DNA form, the CDR3 reads TGCAGTGCTAGAGTCAGGCGCTCCTACAATGAGCAGTTCTTC.

V and J are TRBV25-1 and TRBJ2-7; D uncertain. The CDR3 is 13 residues long. V was shortened by 4 bases and J by 5 bases, with 12 bases between the two germline ends. Germline CDR1 and CDR2: MGHDK and SYGVNS. The CDR3 sequence is CASSAHGVHEQYF. In DNA form, the CDR3 reads TGTGCCAGCAGTGCCCATGGGGTCCACGAGCAGTACTTC.

About this clonotype itself: A junction end diverges from the germline sequence, so it may reflect a read error. J is TRBJ2-3 and V is TRBV12-3 or TRBV12-4; D might be TRBD2 (5 bases). CDR3 size: 14 residues. CDR3 residues: CASSLAGRADTEYF. DNA for the CDR3: TGTGCCAGCAGTTTAGCAGGGAGAGCAGATACGGAGTATTTT.

This clonotype was found many times. The chain joins TRBV15 to TRBJ2-3; 7 bases line up with TRBD1. The J segment lost 4 bases and the V segment lost 0 bases, leaving 4 bases of the junction unmatched. CDR3 length equals 15 residues. The germline CDR1 and CDR2 sequences are LNHNV and YYDKDF (reference sequence). The CDR3 is CATSRDGTAPDTQYF. CDR3 coding DNA: TGTGCCACCAGCAGAGATGGGACAGCCCCAGATACGCAGTATTTT.

This clonotype has ten or more counts. This chain uses TRBV12-3 or TRBV12-4 with TRBJ2-7; D may be TRBD2 (6 bases). Trimming cost V 3 bases and J 3 bases, with 12 bases left between them. CDR3 size: 14 residues. The chain's CDR3 is CASSFGGDLYEQYF. The CDR3 bases are TGTGCCAGCAGTTTTGGAGGGGACCTCTACGAGCAGTACTTC.

This clonotype was observed at least ten times. The chain carries TRBV4-3 and TRBJ2-3; 9 nucleotides agree with TRBD1. After removal of 1 base from V and 2 bases from J, the junction contained 1 base not matched to a gene. The CDR3 has 15 residues. Germline V lookup: CDR1 LGHNA, CDR2 YSLEER. The CDR3 DNA reads as TGCGCCAGCAGCCAAGGGACAGGGGTCACAGATACGCAGTATTTT. Translating gives CASSQGTGVTDTQYF.

This clonotype showed up just a few times. This chain uses TRBV7-2 with TRBJ2-1; 8 bases agree with TRBD1. V was pared by 5 bases and J by 6 bases, with 6 bases of the junction left unmatched. Germline loops: CDR1 SGHTA, CDR2 FQGNSA. This CDR3 spans 14 amino acids. Here the CDR3 reads CASSVYRGANEQFF. CDR3 nucleotides: TGTGCCAGCAGCGTCTACAGGGGGGCCAATGAGCAGTTCTTC.

This clonotype was recorded a few times. The rearrangement links TRBV11-2 to TRBJ1-4, with a tentative D call TRBD1 (5 bases). The V and J ends lost 4 bases and 1 base respectively, with 10 bases between them. There are 15 residues in the CDR3. Germline CDR1 is SGHAT and CDR2 is FQNNGV. CDR3 amino acids: CASSSSGLTNEKLFF. CDR3 in DNA: TGTGCCAGCAGCTCATCAGGGCTAACTAATGAAAAACTGTTTTTT.

The rearrangement joins TRBV20-1 to TRBJ2-5, with 12 bases matching TRBD2. Germline loops: CDR1 DFQATT, CDR2 SNEGSKA (reference sequence). The CDR3 has 16 residues. CDR3 in DNA: TGCAGCTATCCTAGCGGGGGGGCTGTGGGGAATAATGAGCAGTACTTC. Translating gives CSYPSGGAVGNNEQYF.

This sequence joins TRBV10-3 and TRBJ2-7; 8 nucleotides line up with TRBD1. The V segment lost 3 bases and the J segment 0 bases; nucleotides outside the gene matches: 4. Germline CDR1 and CDR2: ENHRY and SYGVKD. This CDR3 is built from 15 residues. CDR3 region: CAISDRDRSSYEQYF. CDR3 sequence (DNA): TGTGCCATCAGTGACAGGGACAGGAGCTCCTACGAGCAGTACTTC.

CDR3 DNA: TGTGCCAGCAAGCGACTTACGGACAGGGGCGATCAGCCCCAGCATTTT. Translation: CASKRLTDRGDQPQHF. The chain is built from TRBV27 and TRBJ1-5, with 9 bases fitting TRBD1. The CDR3 covers 16 residues. The V gene end was trimmed by 7 bases and the J gene end by 5 bases; junction bases not matched to a gene: 12. Germline assignment: CDR1 MNHEY and CDR2 SMNVEV (reference sequence).

The chain couples TRBV3-1 to TRBJ1-1; D not certain. V was shortened by 7 bases and J by 2 bases, with 11 bases between the two germline ends. The CDR3 is 13 residues long. From germline, CDR1 is LGHDT and CDR2 YNNKEL (reference sequence). The CDR3 loop is CASTSTSNTEAFF. In nucleotides, the CDR3 is TGTGCCAGCACCTCGACATCAAACACTGAAGCTTTCTTT.

This clonotype occurred a few times. The J gene is TRBJ1-4, the V gene TRBV6-5; 7 bases line up with TRBD1. Trimming at V came to 2 bases and at J to 7 bases, leaving 7 bases not matched to a gene. The germline CDR1 and CDR2 sequences are MNHEY and SVGAGI. The CDR3 spans 15 residues. CDR3 nucleotides: TGTGCCAGCAGTTACCGACCGGACAGGCGTGAAAAACTGTTTTTT. It yields the protein CASSYRPDRREKLFF.

This clonotype was seen a few times. As DNA, the CDR3 is TGCAGTGCTAGAGTAGGGGCAGCGAACACTGAAGCTTTCTTT. Translated: CSARVGAANTEAFF. The V call is TRBV20-1, the J call TRBJ1-1, with a tentative D call TRBD1 (5 bases). The CDR3 is made up of 14 amino acids. Germline loops: CDR1 DFQATT, CDR2 SNEGSKA (reference sequence). V lost 1 base and J 1 base, leaving 10 bases between the germline ends.

Turning to this clonotype: This may be a read error, as it is one base from a much larger clone. This chain joins TRBV20-1 and TRBJ1-5; D gene uncertain. The CDR3 contains 12 residues. CDR1 and CDR2 (germline): DFQATT, SNEGSKA (reference sequence). CDR3 sequence reads: CSARGANQPRHF. The CDR3 coding sequence is TGCAGTGCTAGAGGGGCGAATCAGCCCCGGCATTTT.

Details on this clonotype: Its ends do not fully match the called genes, so a read error is possible. The chain is built from TRBV5-4 and TRBJ2-1; weak D call: TRBD2 (5 bases). Germline lookup yields CDR1 SGHNT and CDR2 YYREEE (reference sequence). The CDR3 has 15 residues. This CDR3 reads CASSLGGSSYNEQLF. DNA of the CDR3: TGTGCCAGCAGCTTGGGAGGGAGCTCCTACAATGAGCAGTTATTC.